This T cell receptor (beta chain) came from a study of CD8 T cells in ankylosing spondylitis. General study points: Seemingly distinctive of ankylosing spondylitis blood was a TCR beta motif formed by eight highly homologous variants. As for the disease-linked clones, they showed a CD8+ phenotype and occurred at relatively low frequencies in peripheral blood. There were earlier reports of some motif variants in reactive arthritis synovial fluid and blood. Researchers reportedly found disease-linked clones significantly enriched in matched ankylosing spondylitis synovial fluid.

This clonotype came up many times. Its matching antigen is unknown. Trimming at V came to 3 bases and at J to 2 bases, leaving 11 bases not matched to a gene. The CDR3 is 18 amino acids. 5'-RACE, quantitative and with molecular barcodes, yielded the TCR beta libraries. TCRdb itself ran the 5' RACE reads through MiXCR, one entry per CDR3 protein. The table has about 540,000 distinct CDR3 sequences, about an eighth seen once. The source material was blood, either unsorted or a sorted T cell fraction (not recorded which). The sequence was collected from a male donor with ankylosing spondylitis. The V and J genes are TRBV12-3 or TRBV12-4 and TRBJ2-3, with TRBD1 matching over 10 bases. Written as DNA, the CDR3 is TGTGCCAGCAGTTTCCTCTTCGACAGGGGGCTTCCCACAGATACGCAGTATTTT. This sequence encodes CASSFLFDRGLPTDTQYF.